This TCR beta chain was found in a study of T cell responses to AZD1222 COVID-19 vaccine. The repertoire was sequenced with immunoSEQ multiplex PCR; TCRdb's copy has only in-frame clones and lacks some. The sample includes 70,000 to 100,000 clones, 90% to 95% of them seen just once. Some second doses came at about 4 weeks and others at about 12 weeks; these were pooled. V lost 2 bases to trimming and J lost 6 bases, with 17 bases between them. There are 17 residues in the CDR3. CDR1 and CDR2 (germline): LGHDT, YNNKEL (reference sequence). On this clone itself: The antigen remains undetermined.

Study observations and caveats: Per reports, nearly half of all spike-specific TCRs target regions that are unmutated in variants. An increase in Spike-specific TCR breadth and depth was observed after two AZD1222 doses. Clonal diversity may have been underestimated, and the donors were mostly white British, with more females than males.

The rearrangement links TRBV3-1 (or the pseudogene TRBV3-2) to TRBJ1-6; a possible D gene is TRBD1 (5 bases). This receptor was obtained from an adult who received the AZD1222 COVID-19 vaccine. Sequencing was performed on peripheral blood, taken 28 days after the second AZD1222 dose. CDR3 sequence: CASSQSRTGAPNSPLHF. CDR3 in DNA: TGTGCCAGCAGCCAAAGTCGCACCGGGGCCCCTAATTCACCCCTCCACTTT.